These T cell receptor beta chains were read from a single sample in a study of PD-1 blockade in classical Hodgkin lymphoma. Assay: immunoSEQ multiplex PCR; the TCRdb copy retains only in-frame clones and omits some. The profile covers some 22,000 clones, with roughly 78% appearing a single time and roughly 15% taken by the ten largest. The material sequenced was peripheral blood mononuclear cells (PBMCs), taken before the second cycle of nivolumab. The receptors derive from a human donor with classical Hodgkin lymphoma. The CDR3 runs from the conserved cysteine through the conserved F or W. Rows give clone size only sometimes, using once, few, many, or a class for an expanded clone.

>TRBV11-2|TRBJ2-5|NA
CASSLAGGQETQYF
>TRBV28|TRBJ1-1|NA
CASRAPRGGYTEAFF
>TRBV28|TRBJ2-1|NA
CASSFDSLSYNEQFF
>TRBV6-6|TRBJ1-4|NA
CASSTPTGMGEKLFF
>TRBV5-6|TRBJ1-2|NA
CASSFWGPDRGRGYTF
>TRBV12-5|TRBJ1-1|NA
CASGLSDRTEAFF
>TRBV6-1|TRBJ2-7|few
CASSEPGQGVYEQYF
>TRBV5-4|TRBJ2-7|NA
CASSLLSAYSYEQYF
>TRBV19|TRBJ2-5|NA
CASTSGGFRETQYF
>TRBV19|TRBJ1-3|NA
CASSNRAQSWDTIYF
>TRBV5-1|TRBJ1-4|NA
CASRGVFRLFF
>TRBV15|TRBJ2-7|NA
CATSRDISGGASSYEQYF
>TRBV5-4|TRBJ2-7|NA
CASSPGLGYYEQYF
>TRBV7-8|TRBJ2-5|once
CASSTHPGTDNQETQYF
>TRBV13|TRBJ1-6|NA
CASSLGGQRNSPLHF
>TRBV27|TRBJ2-7|NA
CASSHQVGPLTTEQYF
>TRBV27|TRBJ2-3|NA
CASGTSGVDTQYF
>TRBV6-4|TRBJ2-5|NA
CASSDSAGGRETQYF
>TRBV7-8|TRBJ2-3|NA
CASSLALAVDTQYF
>TRBV5-6|TRBJ1-5|NA
CASSPGTGKSNQPQHF
>TRBV7-4|TRBJ1-5|few
CASSLQGGTPQPQHF
>TRBV2|TRBJ1-4|NA
CASKGVEANEKLFF
>TRBV6-5|TRBJ1-2|few
CASTLGRSYGYTF